This T cell receptor (beta chain) was sequenced during a study of cytomegalovirus exposure and HLA in healthy donors. Across the whole study: A subsequent analysis stated that the 120 or so validation repertoires were run on the same platform as the 600 to 750 first-cohort repertoires. General observations from the study: Most observed TCR sequences were rare, whereas some public TCRs were detected in many donors. A list of 150 or so TCR beta chains associated with cytomegalovirus was given.

Assay: immunoSEQ multiplex PCR; the TCRdb copy retains only in-frame clones and omits some. The sample holds approximately 82,000 clones, roughly 93% seen once. This CDR3 is 15 amino acids long. Per germline, CDR1 SGHNT and CDR2 YYREEE (reference sequence). Trimming took 7 bases from V and 6 from J, leaving 20 bases between them. In regard to this clone: Its cognate antigen is unknown.

Sequencing input: PBMCs. This sequence was found in a man between 18 and 29 years old in good health and CMV-seronegative. V and J are TRBV5-4 and TRBJ2-1; D unclear. For the CDR3, the DNA is TGTGCCAGCCCCTCCCCCGTTGGAACGGGCAATGAGCAGTTCTTC. Translated: CASPSPVGTGNEQFF.